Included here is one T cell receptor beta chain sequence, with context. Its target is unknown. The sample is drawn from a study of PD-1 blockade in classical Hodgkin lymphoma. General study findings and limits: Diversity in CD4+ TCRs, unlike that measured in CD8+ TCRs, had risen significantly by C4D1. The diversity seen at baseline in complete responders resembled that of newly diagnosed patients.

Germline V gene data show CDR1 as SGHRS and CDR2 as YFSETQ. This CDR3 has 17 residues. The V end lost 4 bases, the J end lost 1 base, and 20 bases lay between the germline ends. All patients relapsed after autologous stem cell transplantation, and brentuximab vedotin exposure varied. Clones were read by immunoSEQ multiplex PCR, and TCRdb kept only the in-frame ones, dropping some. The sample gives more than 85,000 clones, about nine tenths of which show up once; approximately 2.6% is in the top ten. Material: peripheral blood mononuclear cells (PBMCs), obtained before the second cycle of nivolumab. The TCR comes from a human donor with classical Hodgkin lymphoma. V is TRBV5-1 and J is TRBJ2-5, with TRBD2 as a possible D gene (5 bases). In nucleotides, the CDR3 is TGCGCCAGCAGCGGCGGGTTGGGCGGGTGGTCCCAAGAGACCCAGTACTTC. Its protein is CASSGGLGGWSQETQYF.